This entry lists 16 T cell receptor beta chains sequenced from one sample in a study of T cells in Graves' hyperthyroidism and ophthalmopathy. The source material, RNA transcripts, was used to amplify TCR beta CDR3 regions. Initially, a first-round RT-PCR of the TCR CDR3 employed the HTBI primer set. Using its own MiXCR run on the multiplex PCR reads, TCRdb lists one record per CDR3 protein. The sample holds around 720,000 distinct CDR3 sequences, 35% seen once. The specimen was blood. These receptors were collected from a woman aged 40 to 50 with Graves' hyperthyroidism.

This clonotype was seen a handful of times. Sequence at one end of the junction differs from germline and may be a read error. V gene TRBV12-3 or TRBV12-4 combines with J gene TRBJ2-2; TRBD1 matches at 9 bases. The CDR3 has 13 residues. CDR3 DNA: TGTGCCAGCGGACAGGGGAACTCCGGGGAGCTGTTTTTT. Translation: CASGQGNSGELFF.

This clonotype has a count of ten or more. CDR3 nucleotides: TGCAGCGTTGGAAGGGAGGAGACCCAGTACTTC. Translation gives CSVGREETQYF. The V call is TRBV29-1, the J call TRBJ2-5, with D tentatively TRBD2 (5 bases). The CDR3 is 11 residues long. The germline V gene encodes CDR1 SQVTM and CDR2 ANQGSEA. V was pared by 4 bases and J by 5 bases, with 8 bases between.

The genes are TRBV19 and TRBJ2-3; D not certain. CDR1 is LNHDA, CDR2 SQIVND, per germline (reference sequence). The V end was cut by 3 bases, the J end by 3 bases, with 4 bases between. This CDR3 has 12 residues. The CDR3 loop reads CASSIPTDTQYF. The CDR3 bases are TGTGCCAGTAGTATCCCTACAGATACGCAGTATTTT.

The J gene is TRBJ1-6, the V gene TRBV7-9, with 7 bases lining up with TRBD1. The V gene's germline CDR1 is SEHNR and CDR2 FQNEAQ (reference sequence). The CDR3 has 16 amino acids. V was clipped by 5 bases and J by 4 bases; unmatched bases: 8. The CDR3 region is CASSPTAQGYNSPLHF. In nucleotides, the CDR3 is TGTGCCAGCAGCCCTACGGCACAGGGGTATAATTCACCCCTCCACTTT. The full variable domain, completed using reference TRBV7-9 and TRBJ1-6, is DTGVSQNPRHKITKRGQNVTFRCDPISEHNRLYWYRQTLGQGPEFLTYFQNEAQLEKSRLLSDRFSAERPKGSFSTLEIQRTEQGDSAMYLCASSPTAQGYNSPLHFGNGTRLTVT.

This clonotype was seen only a few times. J is TRBJ1-2 and V is TRBV12-3 or TRBV12-4, with 7 bases aligning to TRBD1. Losses at the gene ends were 7 bases for V and 4 bases for J; bases not matched to a gene: 15. The CDR3 is made up of 16 amino acids. CDR3 region: CASMISIGGAGYGYTF. CDR3 nucleotide sequence: TGTGCCAGCATGATCTCAATAGGGGGCGCGGGCTATGGCTACACCTTC.

This clonotype is a singleton in its sample. Germline is not matched at one junction end, which may reflect a read error. The chain carries TRBV12-3 or TRBV12-4 and TRBJ1-1; unclear D gene. The CDR3 length is 14 residues. The CDR3 region has the DNA TGTGCCAACAGTTCAAGGACGGGGAACACTGAAGCTTTCTTT. Residues: CANSSRTGNTEAFF.

The V and J genes are TRBV7-9 and TRBJ2-5; 7 bases map to TRBD1. V lost 6 bases and J lost 2; bases outside the gene matches: 6. CDR3 length: 14 amino acids. Germline assignment: CDR1 SEHNR and CDR2 FQNEAQ (reference sequence). The CDR3 DNA sequence: TGTGCCAGCAGTTTGACAGGGTTACAAGAGACCCAGTACTTC. Its translation: CASSLTGLQETQYF.

This clonotype has just one count. The CDR3 sequence is CASSTHGTSGRDTQYF. The CDR3, as DNA: TGTGCCAGCAGCACACACGGGACTAGCGGGAGAGATACGCAGTATTTT. V and J are TRBV9 and TRBJ2-3; 14 nucleotides match TRBD2. The V segment lost 4 bases and the J segment 5 bases; nucleotides outside the gene matches: 6. The CDR3 is 16 amino acids. Per germline, CDR1 SGDLS and CDR2 YYNGEE.

In this sample, this clonotype turned up once. It may be a read error: a sequence one base away is much more abundant. V is TRBV5-8 and J is TRBJ1-5; D unresolved. There are 16 residues in the CDR3. Germline V gene lookup returns CDR1 SGHTS and CDR2 YDEGEE. CDR3 loop: CANSMGSARATQPQHF. The CDR3 DNA sequence: TGTGCCAACAGCATGGGGTCGGCTCGGGCCACGCAGCCCCAGCATTTT.

This clonotype appeared a few times. The chain uses TRBV6-5 and TRBJ1-5; D ambiguous. V was trimmed by 2 bases and J by 7 bases, leaving 6 bases between them. This CDR3 comprises 12 residues. Germline CDR1 reads MNHEY; CDR2 reads SVGAGI. DNA of the CDR3: TGTGCCAGCAGTTACGCCGGCCAGCCCCAGCATTTT. Protein: CASSYAGQPQHF.

The gene calls are TRBV15 and TRBJ1-2; 9 bases match TRBD1. The CDR3 totals 15 residues. V was pared by 10 bases and J by 5 bases, with 14 bases of the junction left unmatched. Germline V gene sequence: CDR1 LNHNV, CDR2 YYDKDF (reference sequence). The CDR3 region has the DNA TGTGCCAGCTCACCAGTCAGACAGGGGGAGTATGGCTACACCTTC. Its translation: CASSPVRQGEYGYTF.

This clonotype was detected many times. This chain uses TRBV7-9 with TRBJ2-7, with D maybe TRBD1 (6 bases). V was cut by 5 bases and J by 2 bases, with 22 bases left in between. The CDR3 runs to 17 residues. Per the germline V gene, CDR1 is SEHNR and CDR2 is FQNEAQ (reference sequence). The CDR3 DNA reads TGTGCCAGCAGCGGAACTGGGGGCGCTGGGTTCGCCTACGAGCAGTACTTC. Its protein product is CASSGTGGAGFAYEQYF.

This clonotype showed up many times. J is TRBJ2-7 and V is TRBV5-6; D call uncertain. The CDR3 loop spans 13 amino acids. The V end lost 2 bases, the J end lost 3 bases, and 9 bases lay between the germline ends. CDR1 and CDR2 (germline): SGHDT, YYEEEE. The CDR3 DNA reads TGTGCCAGCAGCTTAGGACCCAACTACGAGCAGTACTTC. It translates to CASSLGPNYEQYF.

This clonotype was seen a few times. The chain combines TRBV2 with TRBJ1-2; 10 bases agree with TRBD1. The junction had 2 bases not matched to a gene; V was cut back by 3 bases and J by 1 base. Germline V lookup: CDR1 SNHLY, CDR2 FYNNEI. CDR3 length equals 15 residues. The CDR3 loop reads CASSDGDRGNYGYTF. DNA for the CDR3: TGTGCCAGCAGTGATGGGGACAGGGGTAACTATGGCTACACCTTC.

In the case of this clonotype: This could be a read error, since a much larger clone is one nucleotide away. The V call is TRBV6-5, the J call TRBJ1-6; possibly TRBD1 for D (5 bases). The CDR3 extends over 15 amino acids. CDR1 and CDR2 from the germline V gene are MNHEY and SVGAGI. CDR3 coding DNA: TGTGTCAGCAGTTATCAGGGTGTAGTTAATTCACCCCTCCACTTT. Amino acids: CVSSYQGVVNSPLHF.

The chain combines TRBV7-8 with TRBJ2-7; D could derive from TRBD1 or TRBD2 (5 bases each). CDR1 is SGHVS and CDR2 is FQNEAQ in the germline V gene. This CDR3 is built from 15 residues. V was clipped by 3 bases and J by 9 bases, with 21 bases between them. The CDR3 protein is CASSLRGVTTDTQYF. The DNA of the CDR3 is TGTGCCAGCAGCTTGAGAGGGGTTACCACAGATACGCAGTACTTC.